These 9 T cell receptor beta chains were all obtained from the same sample, sequenced in a study of naive and memory T cell subsets. Four PCR rounds used nested alpha and beta constant region primers plus the SP2 primer. TCRdb re-derived calls from the UMI-ligation and nested PCR reads in MiXCR, one entry per CDR3 protein. The repertoire consists of 20,000 to 25,000 distinct CDR3 sequences, with approximately 6% occurring once and the leading ten covering more than 5.5%. Treatment here: skin biopsy from PPD injection site in Mantoux-positive individual. An oligonucleotide containing a UMI was ligated to the 3' end of TCR cDNA. Sample: skin, taken from a tuberculin skin test site. The receptors stem from an adult in good health.

The V call is TRBV4-2, the J call TRBJ1-2; D is unclear. The CDR3 contains 15 residues. Germline V gene sequence: CDR1 LGHNA, CDR2 YNFKEQ. With 0 bases removed from V and 6 bases from J, the gap between germline ends came to 14 bases. DNA for the CDR3: TGTGCCAGCAGCCAAGATCGTGAAGGGTGGGATGGCTACACCTTC. Its translation is CASSQDREGWDGYTF.

This chain links TRBV7-9 with TRBJ1-5; no definite D call. The V and J ends lost 4 bases and 5 bases respectively, with 9 bases between them. The CDR3 consists of 13 residues. Germline values: CDR1 SEHNR, CDR2 FQNEAQ (reference sequence). CDR3 in amino acids: CASSSHEYQPQHF. The CDR3 nucleotides read TGTGCCAGCAGCTCCCATGAGTATCAGCCCCAGCATTTT.

This clonotype was detected many times. The chain couples TRBV27 to TRBJ2-1; tentative D call: TRBD2 (5 bases). This CDR3 spans 13 amino acids. V gave up 4 bases and J gave up 7 bases, with 11 bases separating them. Per the germline V gene, CDR1 is MNHEY and CDR2 is SMNVEV (reference sequence). This CDR3 is CASSWTGKNEQFF. Written as DNA, the CDR3 is TGTGCCAGCAGTTGGACTGGTAAAAATGAGCAGTTCTTC.

This clonotype was seen repeatedly, ten times or more. The chain combines TRBV5-4 with TRBJ2-4; TRBD1 is a possible D gene (5 bases). Germline lookup yields CDR1 SGHNT and CDR2 YYREEE (reference sequence). The CDR3 consists of 19 residues. The germline V and J ends were trimmed by 0 bases and 0 bases, with 19 bases remaining between them. The CDR3: CASSLDSDKPTGAKNIQYF. CDR3 nucleotides: TGTGCCAGCAGCTTGGACTCGGACAAGCCTACCGGAGCCAAAAACATTCAGTACTTC.

This clonotype was observed a few times. The chain carries TRBV14 and TRBJ2-7; possibly TRBD1 or TRBD2 for D (5 bases each). The CDR3 runs 13 residues. V was shortened by 1 base and J by 6 bases, with 10 bases between the two germline ends. Germline lookup yields CDR1 SGHDN and CDR2 FVKESK. The CDR3 DNA reads as TGTGCCAGCAGCCAAGGTTGGGGACCCGAGCAGTACTTC. Translation: CASSQGWGPEQYF.

This clonotype was recorded many times. The chain has TRBV28 and TRBJ1-2; TRBD1 matches 7 bases. CDR1 and CDR2 from the germline V gene are MDHEN and SYDVKM. V was pared by 7 bases and J by 5 bases, with 7 bases of the junction left unmatched. This CDR3 contains 13 residues. The CDR3 sequence: CASTTGARYGYTF. CDR3 nucleotide sequence: TGTGCCAGCACCACAGGGGCCAGATATGGCTACACCTTC.

There are many counts of this clonotype. J is TRBJ1-2 and V is TRBV5-4; D not certain. There are 14 residues in the CDR3. The germline CDR1 and CDR2 sequences are SGHNT and YYREEE (reference sequence). Trimming left V 4 bases short and J 8 bases short, with 18 bases between. The DNA for the CDR3 is TGTGCCAGCAGCCCCAGTGACCGGGCTGGAGGCTACACCTTC. It specifies CASSPSDRAGGYTF.

This clonotype was counted only a few times. The chain couples TRBV7-2 to TRBJ2-5; 7 bases align to TRBD1. CDR3 size: 16 residues. The germline V gene has CDR1 SGHTA and CDR2 FQGNSA. Trimming at V came to 4 bases and at J to 7 bases, leaving 15 bases not matched to a gene. This CDR3 reads CASSSIATTGIRTQYF. Written as DNA, the CDR3 is TGTGCCAGCAGCTCTATCGCGACGACAGGGATTCGGACCCAGTACTTC.

This clonotype has a handful of counts. This sequence joins TRBV4-1 and TRBJ2-1, with D perhaps matching TRBD2 (6 bases). V lost 3 bases, J lost 8 bases, and 11 bases lay in between. This CDR3 is 13 amino acids long. Per germline, CDR1 MGHRA and CDR2 YSYEKL. This chain's CDR3 is CASSHQGLDEQFF. CDR3 coding DNA: TGCGCCAGCAGCCACCAGGGACTCGATGAGCAGTTCTTC.